This entry lists 23 T cell receptor beta chains sequenced from one sample in a study of shared clonotypes between healthy human individuals (dated by TCRdb to about 2020). Library method: the immunoSEQ multiplex PCR assay. TCRdb stores this immuneACCESS table with in-frame sequences only. Part of the clones is absent; in the studies checked, under half of the shortfall reflects unresolved V genes, and no reason is known for the rest. The sample table lists roughly 1 million clones, around 74% of them with a count of one. Together, the top ten hold approximately 1.5% of the sample. Sequenced material: memory CD4+ T cells sorted from blood. This specimen's cell subset or site label, per the study, means: CD45RA-negative fraction. The source is a man aged 18 to 30 in good health.

A remark on this clone: Other nucleotide sequences from this sample produce the same CDR3. The V call is TRBV30, the J call TRBJ2-5, with D tentatively TRBD2 (5 bases). Germline assignment: CDR1 GTSNPN and CDR2 SVGIG (reference sequence). CDR3 length equals 12 residues. V lost 0 bases to trimming and J lost 5 bases, with 7 bases between them. CDR3 residues: CAWSVREETQYF. The CDR3 DNA sequence: TGTGCCTGGAGTGTGAGGGAGGAGACCCAGTACTTC. Full variable domain (outside the CDR3, taken from reference TRBV30 and TRBJ2-5): SQTIHQWPATLVQPVGSPLSLECTVEGTSNPNLYWYRQAAGRGLQLLFYSVGIGQISSEVPQNLSASRPQDRQFILSSKKLLLSDSGFYLCAWSVREETQYFGPGTRLLVL.

The gene calls are TRBV14 and TRBJ2-5; 12 positions agree with TRBD2. The CDR3 consists of 16 residues. The germline gives CDR1 SGHDN, CDR2 FVKESK. J was trimmed by 3 bases and V by 4 bases; bases with no gene match: 6. The CDR3 DNA sequence: TGTGCCAGCAGCCTTTGGACTAGCGGGGCCAAAGAGACCCAGTACTTC. Translation gives CASSLWTSGAKETQYF.

In nucleotides, the CDR3 is TGTGCCAGCGGACAGGGCGAGAACACTGAAGCTTTCTTT. Amino acid sequence: CASGQGENTEAFF. The V call is TRBV2, the J call TRBJ1-1, with 8 nucleotides matching TRBD1. This CDR3 spans 13 amino acids. The germline V gene has CDR1 SNHLY and CDR2 FYNNEI. The trim removed 8 bases at V and 1 base at J, leaving 3 bases unmatched.

The chain has TRBV5-1 and TRBJ2-7; tentatively, D is TRBD2 (6 bases). V was shortened by 4 bases and J by 3 bases, with 17 bases between the two germline ends. CDR1 and CDR2 from the germline V gene are SGHRS and YFSETQ. The CDR3 consists of 15 residues. This CDR3 is CASSVNSGTFYEQYF. CDR3 coding DNA: TGCGCCAGCAGCGTGAACTCCGGGACTTTCTACGAGCAGTACTTC.

This clone was counted a few times. The rearrangement uses TRBV4-3 and TRBJ2-3; 7 nucleotides agree with TRBD2. The germline V gene has CDR1 LGHNA and CDR2 YSLEER. The CDR3 loop spans 16 amino acids. Trimming took 1 base from V and 2 from J; bases not matched to a gene: 6. The DNA for the CDR3 is TGCGCCAGCAGCCAAGGAGCGGGGATCAACACAGATACGCAGTATTTT. It is translated as CASSQGAGINTDTQYF.

This clone is a singleton in its sample. This chain joins TRBV7-2 and TRBJ2-6, with unresolved D. The CDR3 totals 16 residues. The ends were cut back, 5 bases at V and 1 base at J, with 12 bases in the middle. The germline gives CDR1 SGHTA, CDR2 FQGNSA. CDR3 coding DNA: TGTGCCAGCAGCGTCGCCTCTAATTCTGGGGCCAACGTCCTGACTTTC. This codes for CASSVASNSGANVLTF.

This clone turned up a few times. CDR3 protein: CATDDSLSSYNSPLHF. The CDR3 nucleotides read TGTGCCACCGACGACAGCCTGAGCTCCTATAATTCACCCCTCCACTTT. J is TRBJ1-6 and V is TRBV7-9; tentative D call: TRBD1 (5 bases). Germline values: CDR1 SEHNR, CDR2 FQNEAQ (reference sequence). V lost 10 bases, J lost 0 bases, and 16 bases lay in between. The CDR3 totals 16 residues.

This chain links TRBV4-3 with TRBJ2-2; 10 positions match TRBD2. The trim removed 2 bases at V and 5 bases at J, leaving 2 bases unmatched. Germline assignment: CDR1 LGHNA and CDR2 YSLEER. This CDR3 comprises 15 residues. The CDR3 loop reads CASSQSGRGTGELFF. CDR3 DNA sequence: TGCGCCAGCAGCCAAAGCGGGAGGGGGACCGGGGAGCTGTTTTTT.

V and J are TRBV9 and TRBJ2-5, with D perhaps TRBD2 (6 bases). The CDR3 is 15 amino acids. CDR1 is SGDLS, CDR2 YYNGEE, per germline. Trimming took 0 bases from V and 5 from J, leaving 14 bases between them. The CDR3 region is CASSVDHGSMETQYF. In DNA, the CDR3 is TGTGCCAGCAGCGTAGATCACGGGAGTATGGAGACCCAGTACTTC.

The rearrangement joins TRBV30 to TRBJ2-5; D unresolved. The CDR3 runs 13 residues. V was cut by 0 bases and J by 0 bases, with 5 bases left in between. Germline CDR1 and CDR2: GTSNPN and SVGIG (reference sequence). DNA for the CDR3: TGTGCCTGGAGTGTACGCTACCAAGAGACCCAGTACTTC. It encodes CAWSVRYQETQYF. The variable domain in full, completed from reference TRBV30 and TRBJ2-5, reads SQTIHQWPATLVQPVGSPLSLECTVEGTSNPNLYWYRQAAGRGLQLLFYSVGIGQISSEVPQNLSASRPQDRQFILSSKKLLLSDSGFYLCAWSVRYQETQYFGPGTRLLVL.

The rearrangement uses TRBV30 and TRBJ1-3, with unresolved D. CDR1 is GTSNPN and CDR2 is SVGIG in the germline V gene (reference sequence). The CDR3 is made up of 11 amino acids. The V end lost 0 bases, the J end lost 8 bases, and 5 bases lay between the germline ends. This CDR3 reads CAWSVEYTIYF. DNA of the CDR3: TGTGCCTGGAGTGTAGAATACACCATATATTTT.

This clone was observed at least ten times. The CDR3 protein is CASSRQGDGYTF. CDR3 nucleotides: TGTGCCAGCAGTAGACAGGGAGATGGCTACACCTTC. The chain recombines TRBV6-6 with TRBJ1-2, with 7 nucleotides matching TRBD1. Unmatched junction bases numbered 3, after V lost 5 bases and J lost 6 bases. Per the germline V gene, CDR1 is MNHNY and CDR2 is SVGAGI (reference sequence). CDR3 length: 12 residues.

This clone was detected only a few times. V usage is TRBV5-1 and J usage is TRBJ2-3; TRBD2 matches at 9 bases. The V and J ends lost 4 bases and 5 bases, in that order; junction bases with no gene match: 8. The germline gives CDR1 SGHRS, CDR2 YFSETQ. The CDR3 covers 15 residues. The CDR3 coding sequence is TGCGCCAGCAGCCCAAGCGGGGGGAGCGGAGATACGCAGTATTTT. Its translation is CASSPSGGSGDTQYF. Full variable domain (outside the CDR3, taken from reference TRBV5-1 and TRBJ2-3): KAGVTQTPRYLIKTRGQQVTLSCSPISGHRSVSWYQQTPGQGLQFLFEYFSETQRNKGNFPGRFSGRQFSNSRSEMNVSTLELGDSALYLCASSPSGGSGDTQYFGPGTRLTVL.

This clone has only a few counts. The chain employs TRBV18 and TRBJ1-1, with no clear D. Germline CDR1 KGHSH, CDR2 LQKENI. V lost 0 bases and J 2 bases, leaving 10 bases between the germline ends. There are 15 residues in the CDR3. CDR3 amino acids: CASSPPLPGNTEAFF. CDR3 nucleotide sequence: TGTGCCAGCTCACCACCGCTCCCGGGTAACACTGAAGCTTTCTTT.

This clone was detected only a few times. This sample includes further DNA sequences coding for the same CDR3. The chain employs TRBV5-1 and TRBJ2-3; the D is unclear. This CDR3 has 14 amino acids. Germline assignment: CDR1 SGHRS and CDR2 YFSETQ. V was shortened by 4 bases and J by 1 base, with 10 bases between the two germline ends. This CDR3 is CASSLSGGTDTQYF. CDR3 coding DNA: TGCGCCAGCAGCCTGTCTGGGGGCACAGATACGCAGTATTTT.

CDR3: CASSTQDRGLDEQFF. CDR3 bases: TGTGCCAGCAGCACCCAGGACAGGGGACTCGATGAGCAGTTCTTC. The chain combines TRBV11-1 with TRBJ2-1; 9 nucleotides agree with TRBD1. V dropped 5 bases and J dropped 8; count of bases not matched to a gene: 10. Germline loops: CDR1 SGHAT, CDR2 FQDESV (reference sequence). The CDR3 totals 15 residues.

This clone has a handful of counts. The chain joins TRBV5-1 to TRBJ2-5; D is possibly TRBD1 (5 bases). CDR1 SGHRS and CDR2 YFSETQ come from the germline V gene. The CDR3 has 11 residues. Trimming left V 4 bases short and J 5 bases short, with 6 bases between. CDR3 sequence (DNA): TGCGCCAGCAGCGGGGCGGAGACCCAGTACTTC. Amino acid sequence: CASSGAETQYF.

In its sample, this clone was seen a few times. The J gene is TRBJ2-7, the V gene TRBV7-8; no clear D gene. V lost 2 bases and J lost 1, with 12 bases in between. This CDR3 is built from 15 residues. The germline V gene encodes CDR1 SGHVS and CDR2 FQNEAQ. CDR3 protein: CASSLLGRSSYEQYF. DNA of the CDR3: TGTGCCAGCAGCTTACTCGGGCGGAGTTCCTACGAGCAGTACTTC.

This clone was observed a single time. The chain links TRBV21-1 to TRBJ2-3; TRBD2 is taken as the D call from the table, unchecked against the DNA. TRBV21-1 is described as a pseudogene. The CDR3 has 14 residues. The CDR3 spells CASRILAGGDTQYF. CDR3 nucleotide sequence: TGTGCCAGCAGGATACTAGCGGGGGGCGATACGCAGTATTTT.

This chain joins TRBV28 and TRBJ1-6; no clear D gene. Germline V gene lookup returns CDR1 MDHEN and CDR2 SYDVKM. V was trimmed by 5 bases and J by 10 bases, leaving 9 bases between them. This CDR3 has 12 residues. CDR3 sequence (DNA): TGTGCCAGCAGTCCCCTTCAGTCACCCCTCCACTTT. Residues: CASSPLQSPLHF.

This clone turned up a few times. V and J are TRBV7-8 and TRBJ2-3, with 8 bases lining up with TRBD2. Germline loops: CDR1 SGHVS, CDR2 FQNEAQ. This CDR3 contains 16 residues. Trimming at V came to 5 bases and at J to 2 bases, leaving 9 bases not matched to a gene. CDR3 DNA sequence: TGTGCCAGCAGCGTAAACATAGCGGGACTCACAGATACGCAGTATTTT. Translating it yields CASSVNIAGLTDTQYF.

V and J are TRBV7-9 and TRBJ2-7, with a possible D match to TRBD1 (6 bases). This CDR3 is 18 amino acids long. V was trimmed by 5 bases and J by 6 bases, leaving 29 bases between them. In germline, CDR1 is SEHNR, CDR2 FQNEAQ (reference sequence). DNA of the CDR3: TGTGCCAGCAGCCCCGATCTGTCAGGGGCTCCTGCGGGTAGCGAGCAGTACTTC. Its protein is CASSPDLSGAPAGSEQYF.

The genes are TRBV30 and TRBJ1-2; D not certain. Trimming took 0 bases from V and 2 from J, leaving 13 bases between them. The CDR3 is 15 amino acids. Germline CDR1 and CDR2: GTSNPN and SVGIG (reference sequence). For the CDR3, the DNA is TGTGCCTGGAGTGTACGAGGCCTAGGAAACTATGGCTACACCTTC. This encodes CAWSVRGLGNYGYTF.